These 30 T cell receptor beta chains were sequenced from one sample in a study of blood T cell repertoires in COVID-19. The method was immunoSEQ multiplex PCR; TCRdb's version includes in-frame clones alone and lacks a portion of them. The sample holds roughly 78,000 clones; 88% are singletons and the top ten take approximately 30%. What was sequenced was peripheral blood. The origin of the receptors is a man in his fifties with acute or convalescent COVID-19.

This chain joins TRBV10-2 and TRBJ1-4; D perhaps matches TRBD1 (5 bases). The V end was cut by 8 bases, the J end by 4 bases, with 14 bases between. Per germline, CDR1 WSHSY and CDR2 SAAADI. This CDR3 has 14 residues. The CDR3 protein is CASSRAGLNEKLFF. CDR3 sequence (DNA): TGCGCCAGCTCTCGTGCGGGGCTTAATGAAAAACTGTTTTTT.

V gene TRBV7-2 combines with J gene TRBJ2-7; D remains unclear. V lost 4 bases, J lost 0 bases, and 13 bases lay in between. Germline lookup yields CDR1 SGHTA and CDR2 FQGNSA. The CDR3 runs to 15 residues. Written as DNA, the CDR3 is TGTGCCAGCAGCTGGCCGAACAGTTTCTCCTACGAGCAGTACTTC. Amino acid sequence: CASSWPNSFSYEQYF.

This clone appeared a single time. CDR3 bases: TGCGCCAGCAGCTTAACAGGGGTGGCCACCGGGGAGCTGTTTTTT. It codes for CASSLTGVATGELFF. The rearrangement links TRBV5-1 to TRBJ2-2; 7 bases map to TRBD1. Trimming took 2 bases from V and 4 from J; bases not matched to a gene: 5. CDR3 length equals 15 residues. The germline V gene has CDR1 SGHRS and CDR2 YFSETQ.

The genes are TRBV3-1 (or the pseudogene TRBV3-2) and TRBJ2-3, with 7 bases identical to TRBD2. Looked up from germline, CDR1 is LGHDT and CDR2 is YNNKEL (reference sequence). J was trimmed by 1 base and V by 8 bases; bases with no gene match: 9. CDR3 length equals 15 residues. CDR3 sequence: CASRAGTIGTDTQYF. The CDR3 nucleotides are TGTGCCAGCCGGGCCGGGACTATAGGCACAGATACGCAGTATTTT.

V gene TRBV19 combines with J gene TRBJ2-1; TRBD2 is a possible D gene (6 bases). V was pared by 3 bases and J by 0 bases, with 12 bases between. The CDR3 loop spans 16 amino acids. Germline-derived CDR1 and CDR2 are LNHDA and SQIVND (reference sequence). In DNA form, the CDR3 reads TGTGCCAGTAGTATTAACGCGGGGAGCTCCTACAATGAGCAGTTCTTC. It codes for CASSINAGSSYNEQFF.

This chain joins TRBV6-5 and TRBJ2-1; D perhaps matches TRBD1 (6 bases). The CDR3 has 16 residues. CDR1 is MNHEY, CDR2 SVGAGI, per germline. V dropped 1 base and J dropped 3 bases, with 13 bases sitting between them. For the CDR3, the DNA is TGTGCCAGCAGTTACTGGGTGGGGGCCAACTACAATGAGCAGTTCTTC. Protein: CASSYWVGANYNEQFF.

This clone occurred a few times. The chain carries TRBV5-6 and TRBJ1-3; maybe TRBD1 (5 bases). Germline CDR1 SGHDT, CDR2 YYEEEE. V was pared by 1 base and J by 5 bases, with 13 bases between. The CDR3 consists of 15 residues. The CDR3 sequence: CASSLFQGGRNTIYF. The CDR3 DNA reads as TGTGCCAGCAGCTTGTTTCAGGGTGGACGAAACACCATATATTTT.

The chain carries TRBV4-2 and TRBJ2-5; 10 nucleotides match TRBD2. The CDR3 is made up of 18 amino acids. In germline, CDR1 is LGHNA, CDR2 YNFKEQ. The V segment lost 0 bases and the J segment 1 base; nucleotides outside the gene matches: 8. This CDR3 is CASSQDSLAGASQETQYF. CDR3 nucleotides: TGTGCCAGCAGCCAAGACTCGCTAGCGGGGGCCTCCCAAGAGACCCAGTACTTC.

In DNA form, the CDR3 reads TGTGCCAGCAACAATCAGAATCAGCCCCAGCATTTT. It codes for CASNNQNQPQHF. The rearrangement uses TRBV12-3 or TRBV12-4 and TRBJ1-5, with D unclear. The CDR3 is made up of 12 amino acids. V was cut by 7 bases and J by 4 bases, with 8 bases left in between.

The rearrangement uses TRBV7-2 and TRBJ2-5; unclear D gene. The CDR3 is 13 residues long. The V gene's germline CDR1 is SGHTA and CDR2 FQGNSA. V shed 5 bases and J shed 5 bases, with 12 bases lying between them. As DNA, the CDR3 is TGTGCCAGCAGCCGCCTATCGTTGGAGACCCAGTACTTC. Translation gives CASSRLSLETQYF.

This clone appeared once. The chain couples TRBV5-4 to TRBJ2-1, with a weak D call TRBD2 (6 bases). Germline V lookup: CDR1 SGHNT, CDR2 YYREEE (reference sequence). Trimming shortened V by 4 bases and J by 0 bases, and 14 bases separated the two germline ends. There are 16 residues in the CDR3. Written as DNA, the CDR3 is TGTGCCAGCAGCCGCGGCGGGGATAGCTCCTACAATGAGCAGTTCTTC. Translation gives CASSRGGDSSYNEQFF.

The V call is TRBV21-1, the J call TRBJ1-1; TRBD1 was called by the table and not checked on the DNA. TRBV21-1 is a pseudogene segment. The CDR3 is made up of 13 amino acids. The CDR3 DNA sequence: TGTGCCAGCAACCGGGACAGGGGACCTGAAGCTTTCTTT. Translation gives CASNRDRGPEAFF.

The V gene is TRBV11-2, the J gene TRBJ2-5; TRBD2 might be the D (7 bases). V was shortened by 2 bases and J by 5 bases, with 15 bases between the two germline ends. Germline V gene data show CDR1 as SGHAT and CDR2 as FQNNGV. The CDR3 runs to 15 residues. The CDR3 spells CASSLRGRVEETQYF. CDR3 sequence (DNA): TGTGCCAGCAGCTTAAGGGGGAGGGTCGAGGAGACCCAGTACTTC.

The V gene is TRBV7-6, the J gene TRBJ2-2, with TRBD1 as a possible D gene (6 bases). The CDR3 is 16 amino acids. Germline V CDR1 and CDR2: SGHVS, FNYEAQ. Trimming stripped 0 bases from V and 2 bases from J, with 10 bases between. CDR3 region: CASSLARDTNTGELFF. For the CDR3, the DNA is TGTGCCAGCAGCTTAGCCCGGGACACAAACACCGGGGAGCTGTTTTTT.

This sequence joins TRBV6-5 and TRBJ1-3; D not resolved. V lost 3 bases, J lost 2 bases, and 14 bases lay in between. Germline V gene sequence: CDR1 MNHEY, CDR2 SVGAGI. This CDR3 is 16 amino acids long. The CDR3 bases are TGTGCCAGCAGTTATAGTCTTGTACCGGCTGGAAACACCATATATTTT. Translated, it gives CASSYSLVPAGNTIYF.

The rearrangement joins TRBV2 to TRBJ1-5; TRBD1 matches 10 bases. The CDR3 contains 15 residues. The J segment lost 5 bases and the V segment lost 1 base, leaving 2 bases of the junction unmatched. Germline V gives CDR1 SNHLY, CDR2 FYNNEI. The CDR3 DNA reads TGTGCCAGCAGTGAAGGGGACAGGGGCTATCAGCCCCAGCATTTT. This codes for CASSEGDRGYQPQHF.

The chain recombines TRBV6-5 with TRBJ2-1, with D hard to call. The CDR3 sequence is 11 residues long. V was clipped by 7 bases and J by 4 bases, with 5 bases between them. CDR1 MNHEY and CDR2 SVGAGI come from the germline V gene. CDR3: CASNAYNEQFF. DNA for the CDR3: TGTGCCAGCAATGCGTACAATGAGCAGTTCTTC.

The genes are TRBV7-7 and TRBJ2-7, with 7 bases matching TRBD1. The CDR3 totals 14 residues. The ends lost 5 bases at V and 6 bases at J; junction bases unmatched: 10. CDR1 is SSHAT and CDR2 is FNYEAQ in the germline V gene (reference sequence). This CDR3 is CASSASTGSVEQYF. The CDR3, as DNA: TGTGCCAGCAGCGCGTCGACAGGGTCGGTCGAGCAGTACTTC.

The V call is TRBV21-1, the J call TRBJ2-5; the listed D gene, TRBD2, was not tested against the DNA. TRBV21-1 has pseudogene status. The CDR3 sequence is 18 residues long. The CDR3 is CASSSKALRTSGGETQYF. The CDR3 nucleotides are TGTGCCAGCAGCAGCAAAGCTTTAAGGACTAGCGGGGGTGAGACCCAGTACTTC.

The rearrangement uses TRBV11-3 and TRBJ2-1, with TRBD2 matching over 7 bases. V shed 1 base and J 7 bases; nucleotides not matched to a gene: 7. The CDR3 is 15 amino acids. Germline CDR1 and CDR2: SGHNT and YENEEA. CDR3 DNA: TGTGCCAGCAGCTTAGGTTGGGAGGGGAAGAATGAGCAGTTCTTC. Its translation: CASSLGWEGKNEQFF.

V usage is TRBV2 and J usage is TRBJ2-1, with TRBD2 as a possible D gene (5 bases). V was clipped by 4 bases and J by 10 bases, with 14 bases between them. Germline V gene data show CDR1 as SNHLY and CDR2 as FYNNEI. This CDR3 is built from 13 residues. CDR3 residues: CASSVSSGIEQFF. The CDR3 DNA sequence: TGTGCCAGCAGTGTAAGTTCGGGGATCGAGCAGTTCTTC.

This chain links TRBV12-3 or TRBV12-4 with TRBJ2-5; a possible D gene is TRBD1 (5 bases). The CDR3 extends over 12 amino acids. The ends were cut back, 4 bases at V and 2 bases at J, with 5 bases in the middle. The CDR3 nucleotides read TGTGCCAGCAGTTCAGGGCAAGAGACCCAGTACTTC. Protein sequence: CASSSGQETQYF.

This clone showed up just once. The chain links TRBV14 to TRBJ2-5, with D maybe TRBD1 (6 bases). CDR3 size: 14 residues. V lost 2 bases, J lost 4 bases, and 11 bases lay in between. Germline loops: CDR1 SGHDN, CDR2 FVKESK. The CDR3 region is CASSQHRARETQYF. DNA of the CDR3: TGTGCCAGCAGCCAACACAGGGCCCGAGAGACCCAGTACTTC. The full variable domain, completed using reference TRBV14 and TRBJ2-5, is EAGVTQFPSHSVIEKGQTVTLRCDPISGHDNLYWYRRVMGKEIKFLLHFVKESKQDESGMPNNRFLAERTGGTYSTLKVQPAELEDSGVYFCASSQHRARETQYFGPGTRLLVL.

The rearrangement links TRBV5-1 to TRBJ1-5; D call uncertain. Germline loops: CDR1 SGHRS, CDR2 YFSETQ. V dropped 1 base and J dropped 3 bases, with 8 bases sitting between them. The CDR3 consists of 14 residues. The CDR3 loop is CASSLFPFNQPQHF. The CDR3, as DNA: TGCGCCAGCAGCTTGTTTCCTTTCAATCAGCCCCAGCATTTT.

The CDR3 sequence is CSVGEGQGRTAFF. The CDR3 nucleotides are TGCAGCGTTGGGGAGGGACAGGGGCGTACGGCTTTCTTT. This sequence joins TRBV29-1 and TRBJ1-1; 10 nucleotides align to TRBD1. CDR3 length: 13 amino acids. The germline V gene encodes CDR1 SQVTM and CDR2 ANQGSEA. The junction had 10 bases not matched to a gene; V was cut back by 4 bases and J by 11 bases.

In DNA, the CDR3 is TGTGCCAGCACCTATGACAGGAACTATGGCTACACCTTC. It specifies CASTYDRNYGYTF. The V gene is TRBV5-6, the J gene TRBJ1-2; possibly TRBD1 for D (6 bases). The CDR3 is 13 residues long. Germline values: CDR1 SGHDT, CDR2 YYEEEE. The germline V and J ends were trimmed by 6 bases and 2 bases, with 11 bases remaining between them. The full variable domain, in which reference TRBV5-6 and TRBJ1-2 provide the parts outside the CDR3, is DAGVTQSPTHLIKTRGQQVTLRCSPKSGHDTVSWYQQALGQGPQFIFQYYEEEERQRGNFPDRFSGHQFPNYSSELNVNALLLGDSALYLCASTYDRNYGYTFGSGTRLTVV.

V is TRBV12-5 and J is TRBJ2-2; 11 bases match TRBD1. Germline CDR1 and CDR2: LGHNT and FRNRAP. V gave up 2 bases and J gave up 1 base; unmatched junction bases: 9. The CDR3 runs 19 residues. The CDR3 protein is CASGLPRTGGRRNTGELFF. CDR3 nucleotide sequence: TGTGCTAGTGGTTTGCCCCGGACAGGGGGCAGAAGGAACACCGGGGAGCTGTTTTTT.

The chain combines TRBV5-8 with TRBJ2-5; 11 nucleotides align to TRBD1. Trimming cost V 4 bases and J 5 bases; bases outside gene matches: 10. The CDR3 spans 16 residues. Per the germline V gene, CDR1 is SGHTS and CDR2 is YDEGEE. As DNA, the CDR3 is TGTGCCAGCAGCCCGGGACAGGGGGAAAGATCGGAGACCCAGTACTTC. Amino acid sequence: CASSPGQGERSETQYF. Full variable domain (outside the CDR3, taken from reference TRBV5-8 and TRBJ2-5): EAGVTQSPTHLIKTRGQQATLRCSPISGHTSVYWYQQALGLGLQFLLWYDEGEERNRGNFPPRFSGRQFPNYSSELNVNALELEDSALYLCASSPGQGERSETQYFGPGTRLLVL.

The V and J genes are TRBV7-2 and TRBJ2-7, with 9 positions matching TRBD2. CDR3 size: 14 residues. Trimming cost V 5 bases and J 2 bases; bases outside gene matches: 4. From germline, CDR1 is SGHTA and CDR2 FQGNSA. The CDR3, as DNA: TGTGCCAGCAGCCCCAAGCGGGGGGCCTACGAGCAGTACTTC. Residues: CASSPKRGAYEQYF.

V and J are TRBV20-1 and TRBJ2-5; D gene ambiguous. V dropped 6 bases and J dropped 1 base, with 6 bases sitting between them. The CDR3 contains 11 residues. Germline assignment: CDR1 DFQATT and CDR2 SNEGSKA (reference sequence). In nucleotides, the CDR3 is TGCAGTGCAAACAGCCAAGAGACCCAGTACTTC. Its protein is CSANSQETQYF.